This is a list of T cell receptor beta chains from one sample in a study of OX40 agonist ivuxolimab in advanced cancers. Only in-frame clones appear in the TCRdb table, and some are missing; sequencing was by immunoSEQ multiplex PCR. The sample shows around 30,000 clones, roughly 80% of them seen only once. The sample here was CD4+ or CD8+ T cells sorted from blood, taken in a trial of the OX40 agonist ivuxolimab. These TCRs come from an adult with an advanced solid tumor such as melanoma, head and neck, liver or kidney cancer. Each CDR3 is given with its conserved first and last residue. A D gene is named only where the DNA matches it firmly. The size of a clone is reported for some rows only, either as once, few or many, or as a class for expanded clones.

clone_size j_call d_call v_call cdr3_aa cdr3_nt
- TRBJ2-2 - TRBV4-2 CASSQDVGGRNTGELFF TGTGCCAGCAGCCAAGATGTCGGGGGAAGAAACACCGGGGAGCTGTTTTTT
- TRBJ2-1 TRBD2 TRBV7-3 CASSQEAGSTFNEQFF TGTGCCAGCAGCCAGGAAGCGGGATCGACCTTCAATGAGCAGTTCTTC
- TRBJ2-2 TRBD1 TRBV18 CASSPRQGATGELFF TGTGCCAGCTCACCAAGACAGGGTGCAACCGGGGAGCTGTTTTTT
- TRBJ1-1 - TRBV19 CASSMPPHSEAFF TGTGCCAGTAGTATGCCCCCACACAGTGAAGCTTTCTTT
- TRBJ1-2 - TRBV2 CASLQGGLNYGYTF TGTGCCAGTTTACAGGGAGGGTTAAACTATGGCTACACCTTC
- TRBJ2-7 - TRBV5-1 CASSLQGINEQYF TGCGCCAGCAGCTTACAGGGTATTAACGAGCAGTACTTC
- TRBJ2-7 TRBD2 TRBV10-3 CAISGRASGMTYEQYF TGTGCCATCAGTGGCCGGGCTAGCGGGATGACCTACGAGCAGTACTTC
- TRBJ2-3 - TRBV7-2 CASSLGSIDTQYF TGTGCCAGCAGCTTAGGCAGTATAGATACGCAGTATTTT
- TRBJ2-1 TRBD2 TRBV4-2 CASSQELRAGGNEQFF TGTGCCAGCAGCCAAGAGCTCCGAGCGGGAGGTAATGAGCAGTTCTTC
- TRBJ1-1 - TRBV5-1 CASSLRGGTNTEAFF TGCGCCAGCAGCTTGAGGGGGGGCACGAACACTGAAGCTTTCTTT
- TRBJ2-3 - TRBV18 CASSPLSRDTQYF TGTGCCAGCTCACCACTCAGCCGAGATACGCAGTATTTT
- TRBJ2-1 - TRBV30 CAWSVRELGLQFF TGTGCCTGGAGTGTACGGGAACTGGGTTTGCAATTCTTC
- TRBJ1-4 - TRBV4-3 CASSQEDRAREKLFF TGCGCCAGCAGCCAGGAAGACCGTGCTAGGGAAAAACTGTTTTTT
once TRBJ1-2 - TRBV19 CASSILGNYGYTF TGTGCCAGTAGTATACTGGGTAACTATGGCTACACCTTC
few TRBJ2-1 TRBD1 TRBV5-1 CASSLLGWDSTGYNEQFF TGCGCCAGCAGCTTGCTGGGCTGGGACAGCACGGGCTACAATGAGCAGTTCTTC
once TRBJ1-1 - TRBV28 CASSLLGSAEAFF TGTGCCAGCAGTTTACTGGGGTCGGCTGAAGCTTTCTTT
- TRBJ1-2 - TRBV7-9 CASSLAPGRYGYTF TGTGCCAGCAGCTTAGCTCCAGGGAGGTATGGCTACACCTTC
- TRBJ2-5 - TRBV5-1 CASSRDGAQETQYF TGCGCCAGCAGCAGGGATGGGGCCCAAGAGACCCAGTACTTC
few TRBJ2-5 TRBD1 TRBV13 CASSKKGGRGETQYF TGTGCCAGCAGCAAGAAAGGGGGCCGCGGCGAGACCCAGTACTTC
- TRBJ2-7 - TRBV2 CASSEGRSGRQGSYEQYF TGTGCCAGCAGTGAGGGGAGATCTGGGCGGCAGGGCTCCTACGAGCAGTACTTC
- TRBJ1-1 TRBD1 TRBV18 CASSGTGREGEAFF TGTGCCAGCTCCGGGACAGGTCGTGAGGGTGAAGCTTTCTTT
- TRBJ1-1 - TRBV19 CASSIFLRTLETEAFF TGTGCCAGTAGTATTTTTCTTCGGACATTGGAGACTGAAGCTTTCTTT
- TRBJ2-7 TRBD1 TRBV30 CAWARTGGPFYEQYF TGTGCCTGGGCCCGGACAGGGGGCCCCTTCTACGAGCAGTACTTC
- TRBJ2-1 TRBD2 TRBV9 CASSETSGGLSEEQFF TGTGCCAGCAGTGAGACTAGCGGGGGCCTTTCTGAAGAGCAGTTCTTC
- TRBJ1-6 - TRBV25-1 CASSERGGPNNSPLHF TGTGCCAGCAGTGAAAGGGGTGGGCCGAATAATTCACCCCTCCACTTT
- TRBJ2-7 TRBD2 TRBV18 CASSPWGGEQYF TGTGCCAGCTCACCTTGGGGGGGCGAGCAGTACTTC
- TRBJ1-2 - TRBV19 CASSIQNGNYGYTF TGTGCCAGTAGTATCCAGAACGGGAACTATGGCTACACCTTC
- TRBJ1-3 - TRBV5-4 CASEGTSGNTIYF TGTGCCAGCGAAGGTACCTCTGGAAACACCATATATTTT
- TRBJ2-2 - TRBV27 CASSSLDTGELFF TGTGCCAGCAGTTCTTTGGACACCGGGGAGCTGTTTTTT
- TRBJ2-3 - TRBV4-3 CASSPTTTSTDTQYF TGCGCCAGCAGCCCTACTACAACAAGCACAGATACGCAGTATTTT
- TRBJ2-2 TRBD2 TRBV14 CASSQSGSYSGELFF TGTGCCAGCAGCCAGAGCGGGAGTTATAGCGGGGAGCTGTTTTTT
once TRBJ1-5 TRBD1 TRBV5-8 CASSPTGDSNQPQHF TGTGCCAGCAGTCCTACAGGGGATAGCAATCAGCCCCAGCATTTT
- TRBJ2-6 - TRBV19 CASSIGFGEAGANVLTF TGTGCCAGTAGTATAGGGTTCGGAGAGGCTGGGGCCAACGTCCTGACTTTC
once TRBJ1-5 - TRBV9 CASSVEGGPQHF TGTGCCAGCAGCGTCGAGGGGGGGCCCCAGCATTTT
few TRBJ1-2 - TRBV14 CASSLAGGYTF TGTGCCAGCAGCTTGGCGGGCGGCTACACCTTC
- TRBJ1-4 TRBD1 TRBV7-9 CASSTGGTGAEKLFF TGTGCCAGCAGCACTGGGGGGACAGGGGCCGAAAAACTGTTTTTT
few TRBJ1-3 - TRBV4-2 CASSQGGRSGNTIYF TGTGCCAGCAGCCAAGGTGGGCGCTCTGGAAACACCATATATTTT
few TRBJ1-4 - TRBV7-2 CASSLGPSNEKLFF TGTGCCAGCAGCTTGGGCCCAAGTAATGAAAAACTGTTTTTT
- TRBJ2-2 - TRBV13 CASSLGVANLAGELFF TGTGCCAGCAGCTTGGGGGTAGCCAACTTGGCCGGGGAGCTGTTTTTT
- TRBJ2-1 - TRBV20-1 CSAARTGEQFF TGCAGTGCGGCGCGTACCGGGGAGCAGTTCTTC
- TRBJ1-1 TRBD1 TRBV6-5 CASRDRGLVTEAFF TGTGCCAGCCGGGACAGGGGGCTGGTCACTGAAGCTTTCTTT
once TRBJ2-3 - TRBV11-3 CASGTDGSGTQYF TGTGCCAGCGGTACTGACGGTTCCGGTACGCAGTATTTT
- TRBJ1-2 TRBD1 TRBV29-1 CSVEDRYYGYTF TGCAGCGTTGAGGACAGGTACTATGGCTACACCTTC
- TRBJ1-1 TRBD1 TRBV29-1 CSALSRQGHTEAFF TGCAGCGCTTTATCACGACAGGGACACACTGAAGCTTTCTTT